These T cell receptor beta chains were read from a single sample in a study of T cells of healthy individuals. Each CDR3 protein is one row after TCRdb ran MiXCR on the 5' RACE reads. The data hold around 79,000 distinct CDR3 sequences, with about 5% observed a single time. The receptors shown here come from a female donor in good health. CDR3s include the opening cysteine and the closing phenylalanine or tryptophan. D genes are given only for firm matches. Size is omitted from some rows. Given values are once, few, many or a class for expanded clones.

CDR3nt: TGTGCCATCAGTGACCCCCTGGACAGCTACGAGCAGTACTTC; CDR3aa: CAISDPLDSYEQYF; d_gene: -; abundance: many; v_gene: TRBV10-3; j_gene: TRBJ2-7
CDR3nt: TGTGCCAGCAGTTACGGGGTACCACCGGGGATGAACACTGAAGCTTTCTTT; CDR3aa: CASSYGVPPGMNTEAFF; d_gene: -; abundance: many; v_gene: TRBV6-5; j_gene: TRBJ1-1
CDR3nt: TGTGCCAGCAGTTCTAATGGCTACACCTTC; CDR3aa: CASSSNGYTF; d_gene: -; abundance: few; v_gene: TRBV28; j_gene: TRBJ1-2
CDR3nt: TGCGCCAGCAGCCAAGCCGGGGGAGATACGCAGTATTTT; CDR3aa: CASSQAGGDTQYF; d_gene: -; abundance: many; v_gene: TRBV4-3; j_gene: TRBJ2-3
CDR3nt: TGCAGTGCTAGCCGGCTAGCGGTTAGGGAGCAGTACTTC; CDR3aa: CSASRLAVREQYF; d_gene: TRBD2; abundance: few; v_gene: TRBV20-1; j_gene: TRBJ2-7
CDR3nt: TGTGCCAGTAGAACCGGGGGACCGAACACCGGGGAGCTGTTTTTT; CDR3aa: CASRTGGPNTGELFF; d_gene: -; abundance: many; v_gene: TRBV19; j_gene: TRBJ2-2
CDR3nt: TGTGCCAGCAGCTTAGGTTCACAGAACCGGAACACTGAAGCTTTCTTT; CDR3aa: CASSLGSQNRNTEAFF; d_gene: -; abundance: few; v_gene: TRBV7-2; j_gene: TRBJ1-1
CDR3nt: TGTGCCAGCAGCTTAGGGGCTAGCGGGATTTACGAGCAGTACTTC; CDR3aa: CASSLGASGIYEQYF; d_gene: TRBD2; abundance: -; v_gene: TRBV11-1; j_gene: TRBJ2-7
CDR3nt: TGCAGCGTTGAGGGGACAGGGTACGACGAGCAGTACTTC; CDR3aa: CSVEGTGYDEQYF; d_gene: TRBD1; abundance: -; v_gene: TRBV29-1; j_gene: TRBJ2-7
CDR3nt: TGTGCCAGCAGCTTGCGGGAGCTCTACAATGAGCAGTTCTTC; CDR3aa: CASSLRELYNEQFF; d_gene: TRBD2; abundance: many; v_gene: TRBV7-8; j_gene: TRBJ2-1
CDR3nt: TGTGCCAGCGCCGCCAGCAGGAGAGGGATACGAGGCTACACCTTC; CDR3aa: CASAASRRGIRGYTF; d_gene: -; abundance: many; v_gene: TRBV12-3/TRBV12-4; j_gene: TRBJ1-2
CDR3nt: TGCAGTGCTAGATCTCTGGGGCTAGTCGTAATACACGAGCAGTACTTC; CDR3aa: CSARSLGLVVIHEQYF; d_gene: -; abundance: few; v_gene: TRBV20-1; j_gene: TRBJ2-7
CDR3nt: TGTGCCAGCAGCCCAGGGACAGCTGGAAACACCATATATTTT; CDR3aa: CASSPGTAGNTIYF; d_gene: TRBD1; abundance: many; v_gene: TRBV5-8; j_gene: TRBJ1-3
CDR3nt: TGCGCCAGCAGCCAAGAATTACCTAGCGGGAGTAGGGTTGAGCAGTTCTTC; CDR3aa: CASSQELPSGSRVEQFF; d_gene: TRBD2; abundance: many; v_gene: TRBV4-1; j_gene: TRBJ2-1
CDR3nt: TGTGCCAGCAGTCCTAGGGCGACTAGCGGGAGGGCCTCAGATACGCAGTATTTT; CDR3aa: CASSPRATSGRASDTQYF; d_gene: TRBD2; abundance: medium-sized; v_gene: TRBV27; j_gene: TRBJ2-3
CDR3nt: TGTGCCAGCACTCACGGGGAGACCCAGTACTTC; CDR3aa: CASTHGETQYF; d_gene: -; abundance: many; v_gene: TRBV6-6; j_gene: TRBJ2-5
CDR3nt: TGTGCCAGCAGCACAAGGAGCGGAAACAATGAGCAGTTCTTC; CDR3aa: CASSTRSGNNEQFF; d_gene: -; abundance: many; v_gene: TRBV9; j_gene: TRBJ2-1
CDR3nt: TGTGCCAGCAGCTCGATAAGTACAGGGGACACTGAGCAGTTCTTC; CDR3aa: CASSSISTGDTEQFF; d_gene: TRBD1; abundance: many; v_gene: TRBV5-4; j_gene: TRBJ2-1
CDR3nt: TGCAGTGCTAGAGATGGGACTAGCGGAGGCGGCACAGATACGCAGTATTTT; CDR3aa: CSARDGTSGGGTDTQYF; d_gene: TRBD2; abundance: many; v_gene: TRBV20-1; j_gene: TRBJ2-3
CDR3nt: TGTGCCAGCAGTCCGAGGAGCCTCAACACTGAAGCTTTCTTT; CDR3aa: CASSPRSLNTEAFF; d_gene: -; abundance: -; v_gene: TRBV27; j_gene: TRBJ1-1
CDR3nt: TGTGCCAGCAGAACAGGGGGGGCTAATGAAAAACTGTTTTTT; CDR3aa: CASRTGGANEKLFF; d_gene: TRBD1; abundance: many; v_gene: TRBV28; j_gene: TRBJ1-4
CDR3nt: TGTGCCAGCAGTTTCTCAGGGGCCGAGCAGTACTTC; CDR3aa: CASSFSGAEQYF; d_gene: -; abundance: many; v_gene: TRBV28; j_gene: TRBJ2-7
CDR3nt: TGCAGTGCAAGCAGGGGTTCGGACACCGGGGAGCTGTTTTTT; CDR3aa: CSASRGSDTGELFF; d_gene: -; abundance: many; v_gene: TRBV20-1; j_gene: TRBJ2-2
CDR3nt: TGTGCCAGTAGTATGAGCGGTAGCAATCAGCCCCAGCATTTT; CDR3aa: CASSMSGSNQPQHF; d_gene: -; abundance: few; v_gene: TRBV19; j_gene: TRBJ1-5
CDR3nt: TGTGCCAGCAGGGACAGCCTCTACGAGCAGTACTTC; CDR3aa: CASRDSLYEQYF; d_gene: -; abundance: few; v_gene: TRBV6-5; j_gene: TRBJ2-7
CDR3nt: TGTGCCATCAACCAGCGGGAGGGGGGAGATACGCAGTATTTT; CDR3aa: CAINQREGGDTQYF; d_gene: TRBD2; abundance: many; v_gene: TRBV10-3; j_gene: TRBJ2-3
CDR3nt: TGCGCCAGCAGCCAGGGTACAGGGGGCAGACAGCCCCAGCATTTT; CDR3aa: CASSQGTGGRQPQHF; d_gene: TRBD1; abundance: many; v_gene: TRBV4-1; j_gene: TRBJ1-5
CDR3nt: TGTGCCAGCAGTTTATCCTCGGGACAGTTCTACGAGCAGTACTTC; CDR3aa: CASSLSSGQFYEQYF; d_gene: TRBD1; abundance: many; v_gene: TRBV28; j_gene: TRBJ2-7
CDR3nt: TGTGCCAGCAGTTCACCTACCACAGATACGCAGTATTTT; CDR3aa: CASSSPTTDTQYF; d_gene: -; abundance: many; v_gene: TRBV27; j_gene: TRBJ2-3
CDR3nt: TGTGCCCAAAGAGAAGGGGGCCTGAACACTGAAGCTTTCTTT; CDR3aa: CAQREGGLNTEAFF; d_gene: TRBD1; abundance: few; v_gene: TRBV30; j_gene: TRBJ1-1
CDR3nt: TGTGCCAGCAGGGGGACCGACAATGAGCAGTTCTTC; CDR3aa: CASRGTDNEQFF; d_gene: -; abundance: many; v_gene: TRBV12-3/TRBV12-4; j_gene: TRBJ2-1
CDR3nt: TGTGCCAGCAGCTTGGATGGAACGAACACTGAAGCTTTCTTT; CDR3aa: CASSLDGTNTEAFF; d_gene: -; abundance: few; v_gene: TRBV5-4; j_gene: TRBJ1-1
CDR3nt: TGTGCCAGCAGTTACTCGAGGGAAACTGAAGCTTTCTTT; CDR3aa: CASSYSRETEAFF; d_gene: -; abundance: -; v_gene: TRBV6-2/TRBV6-3; j_gene: TRBJ1-1
CDR3nt: TGTGCCAGCAGCTCACTTCCTAGCACAGATACGCAGTATTTT; CDR3aa: CASSSLPSTDTQYF; d_gene: -; abundance: few; v_gene: TRBV7-2; j_gene: TRBJ2-3
CDR3nt: TGTGCCAGCAGTTTCCAGGGCTATAATTCACCCCTCCACTTT; CDR3aa: CASSFQGYNSPLHF; d_gene: -; abundance: many; v_gene: TRBV6-5; j_gene: TRBJ1-6
CDR3nt: TGCAGCGCTGGACCCGCAGATACGCAGTATTTT; CDR3aa: CSAGPADTQYF; d_gene: -; abundance: many; v_gene: TRBV29-1; j_gene: TRBJ2-3
CDR3nt: TGTGCCAGCACCCCATCCCCCCAGCAGCGAAATTACAATGAGCAGTTCTTC; CDR3aa: CASTPSPQQRNYNEQFF; d_gene: -; abundance: -; v_gene: TRBV11-2; j_gene: TRBJ2-1
CDR3nt: TGCGCCAGCAGCCAAGGGCGGGCAGCGGGAGGAGCAGATACGCAGTATTTT; CDR3aa: CASSQGRAAGGADTQYF; d_gene: TRBD2; abundance: -; v_gene: TRBV4-3; j_gene: TRBJ2-3
CDR3nt: TGTGCCAGCAGCTCACTCGGATCGAGGGACGAGCAGTACTTC; CDR3aa: CASSSLGSRDEQYF; d_gene: -; abundance: few; v_gene: TRBV5-4; j_gene: TRBJ2-7
CDR3nt: TGTGCCAGCAACCCCCGGGACATCAACAATGAGCAGTTCTTC; CDR3aa: CASNPRDINNEQFF; d_gene: -; abundance: many; v_gene: TRBV6-2/TRBV6-3; j_gene: TRBJ2-1
CDR3nt: TGTGCCAGCAGCTTAGCGAGCGGGTTGACAGGGAGTTATGGCTACACCTTC; CDR3aa: CASSLASGLTGSYGYTF; d_gene: TRBD1; abundance: -; v_gene: TRBV7-2; j_gene: TRBJ1-2
CDR3nt: TGTGCCAGCAGTGACGGTCAGGGGGGAGCTTTCTTT; CDR3aa: CASSDGQGGAFF; d_gene: TRBD1; abundance: many; v_gene: TRBV25-1; j_gene: TRBJ1-1
CDR3nt: TGTGCCAGCAGCCCATTTGACTCTCCGATCGCCTCCGAGCAGTACTTC; CDR3aa: CASSPFDSPIASEQYF; d_gene: -; abundance: -; v_gene: TRBV3-1; j_gene: TRBJ2-7
CDR3nt: TGTGCCAGCAGTTTCACCGGGATCTACACCACTGAAGCTTTCTTT; CDR3aa: CASSFTGIYTTEAFF; d_gene: -; abundance: many; v_gene: TRBV28; j_gene: TRBJ1-1
CDR3nt: TGTGCCAGCAGCTTAACGCGGGACAGCTTCCAAGAGACCCAGTACTTC; CDR3aa: CASSLTRDSFQETQYF; d_gene: -; abundance: many; v_gene: TRBV13; j_gene: TRBJ2-5
CDR3nt: TGTGCCAGCAGATACCCGACAGGCTCGAACACTGAAGCTTTCTTT; CDR3aa: CASRYPTGSNTEAFF; d_gene: -; abundance: many; v_gene: TRBV28; j_gene: TRBJ1-1
CDR3nt: TGTGCCAGCAGGCCGTCAGGGGGCTGGCAGCCCCAGCATTTT; CDR3aa: CASRPSGGWQPQHF; d_gene: TRBD1; abundance: few; v_gene: TRBV12-3/TRBV12-4; j_gene: TRBJ1-5
CDR3nt: TGCGCCAGCAGCCTACTCGCGGGGGACAGGTCTGGCTCTGGCTACACCTTC; CDR3aa: CASSLLAGDRSGSGYTF; d_gene: TRBD1; abundance: few; v_gene: TRBV4-1; j_gene: TRBJ1-2
CDR3nt: TGCAGCGTTGAGGTCGACGTCGAGCAGTACTTC; CDR3aa: CSVEVDVEQYF; d_gene: -; abundance: once; v_gene: TRBV29-1; j_gene: TRBJ2-7
CDR3nt: TGCAGCGTTGAAGGGGGCCACTTCGAGGGAGATACGCAGTATTTT; CDR3aa: CSVEGGHFEGDTQYF; d_gene: -; abundance: many; v_gene: TRBV29-1; j_gene: TRBJ2-3
CDR3nt: TGTGCCAGCAGCCCTACCACCTTAGCGGGAGGGTACAATGAGCAGTTCTTC; CDR3aa: CASSPTTLAGGYNEQFF; d_gene: TRBD2; abundance: many; v_gene: TRBV28; j_gene: TRBJ2-1
CDR3nt: TGTGCCAGCAGCGTTGAATACAGGACCAATCAGCCCCAGCATTTT; CDR3aa: CASSVEYRTNQPQHF; d_gene: -; abundance: many; v_gene: TRBV9; j_gene: TRBJ1-5
CDR3nt: TGTGCCAGCAGCCCAGGGATTAGCAATCAGCCCCAGCATTTT; CDR3aa: CASSPGISNQPQHF; d_gene: -; abundance: many; v_gene: TRBV27; j_gene: TRBJ1-5
CDR3nt: TGTGCCTGGACCGGGACAGTGAATTCACCCCTCCACTTT; CDR3aa: CAWTGTVNSPLHF; d_gene: TRBD1; abundance: few; v_gene: TRBV30; j_gene: TRBJ1-6
CDR3nt: TGTGCCAGCGATGGGGGCCGGTACACTGAAGCTTTCTTT; CDR3aa: CASDGGRYTEAFF; d_gene: -; abundance: many; v_gene: TRBV9; j_gene: TRBJ1-1
CDR3nt: TGTGCCAGCAGCTCAAAGACTAGCCCGGCAGATACGCAGTATTTT; CDR3aa: CASSSKTSPADTQYF; d_gene: TRBD2; abundance: few; v_gene: TRBV7-6; j_gene: TRBJ2-3
CDR3nt: TGTGCCTGGAGGGACCGAATCTTAGAAGCTTTCTTT; CDR3aa: CAWRDRILEAFF; d_gene: -; abundance: many; v_gene: TRBV30; j_gene: TRBJ1-1